This T cell receptor (beta chain) was sequenced in a study of neurological immune-mediated disorders. The germline V gene encodes CDR1 DFQATT and CDR2 SNEGSKA (reference sequence). The ends were cut back, 0 bases at V and 3 bases at J, with 11 bases in the middle. The CDR3 contains 14 residues. TCRdb re-derived calls from the 5' RACE reads in MiXCR, one entry per CDR3 protein. Counted here are tens of thousands of distinct CDR3 sequences, less than 25% occurring once; the ten biggest clones make up around 4.5%. Specified time point: technical triplicate 2. Unsorted libraries were generated from 2 million PBMCs held at -80 degrees C. This clonotype was found many times. The antigen is not known. Findings of the study overall: The greatest degree of TCR clonal expansion was observed in HTLV-1-associated myelopathy, with the lowest in multiple sclerosis, below that of healthy controls.

This chain links TRBV20-1 with TRBJ1-1; D unresolved. The sequenced material came from PBMCs. The receptor was derived from a man aged 55-75 years with HTLV-1-associated myelopathy (HAM/TSP). CDR3 DNA: TGCAGTGCTAGAGATCCTAGGCGGGACACTGAAGCTTTCTTT. Its protein product is CSARDPRRDTEAFF.